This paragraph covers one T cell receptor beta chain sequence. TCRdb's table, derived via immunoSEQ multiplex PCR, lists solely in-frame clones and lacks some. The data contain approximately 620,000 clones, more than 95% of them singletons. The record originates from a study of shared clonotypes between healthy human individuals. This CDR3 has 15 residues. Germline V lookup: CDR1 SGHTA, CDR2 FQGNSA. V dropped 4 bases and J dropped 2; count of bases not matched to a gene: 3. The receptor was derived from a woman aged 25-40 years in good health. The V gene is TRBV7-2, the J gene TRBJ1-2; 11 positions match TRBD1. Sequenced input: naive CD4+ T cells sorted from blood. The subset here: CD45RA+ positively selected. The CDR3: CASSYGTGGNYGYTF. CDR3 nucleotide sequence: TGTGCCAGCAGCTATGGGACAGGGGGGAACTATGGCTACACCTTC.